This T cell receptor (beta chain) is drawn from a study of OX40 agonist ivuxolimab in advanced cancers. Study-wide background: People who had prior anti-PD-1, anti-PD-L1 or anti-CTLA-4 therapy could take part, and under 50% had some. Study conclusions and caveats: There were also nonresponders showing low normalized T-cell clonal expansion.

Libraries were prepared by immunoSEQ multiplex PCR; TCRdb keeps only in-frame clonotypes and omits some of them. Among approximately 47,000 clones listed, 70% to 90% were seen once. The CDR3 extends over 13 amino acids. Germline V gene lookup returns CDR1 MNHEY and CDR2 SVGAGI. On this clone: Its antigen remains unknown. An end of the junction does not agree with germline; a read error may underlie this.

This receptor was obtained from an adult with an advanced solid tumor such as melanoma, head and neck, liver or kidney cancer. Sequencing used CD4+ or CD8+ T cells sorted from blood, obtained in a trial of the OX40 agonist ivuxolimab. The rearrangement uses TRBV6-5 and TRBJ1-2, with 7 bases lining up with TRBD1. Here the CDR3 DNA reads TGTGCCAGCAGTTTACAGGGGAGAGATGGCCACACCTTC. This sequence encodes CASSLQGRDGHTF.